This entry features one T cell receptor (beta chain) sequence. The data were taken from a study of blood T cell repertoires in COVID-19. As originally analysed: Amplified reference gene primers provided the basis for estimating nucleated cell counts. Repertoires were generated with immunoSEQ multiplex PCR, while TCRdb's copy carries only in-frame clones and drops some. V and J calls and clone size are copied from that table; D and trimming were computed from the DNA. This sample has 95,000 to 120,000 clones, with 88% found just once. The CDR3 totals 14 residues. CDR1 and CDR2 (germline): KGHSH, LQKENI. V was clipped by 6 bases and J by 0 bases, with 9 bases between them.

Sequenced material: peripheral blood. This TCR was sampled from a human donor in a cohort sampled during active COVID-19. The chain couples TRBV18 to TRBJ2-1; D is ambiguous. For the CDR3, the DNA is TGTGCCAGCTCCCCCACGAGCTCCTACAATGAGCAGTTCTTC. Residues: CASSPTSSYNEQFF.